Sequencing of this T cell receptor beta chain was carried out in a study of blood T cell repertoires in COVID-19. The CDR3 extends over 15 amino acids. Germline CDR1 and CDR2: SGHTA and FQGNSA. V trimming: 8 bases; J trimming: 4 bases; junction bases outside the gene matches: 8. Profiled with immunoSEQ multiplex PCR; TCRdb holds only in-frame clones, not every one. The sample has a few hundred thousand clones; 85% are singletons. V gene TRBV7-2 combines with J gene TRBJ2-2; 9 nucleotides line up with TRBD2. This TCR derives from a man in his forties who had recovered from COVID-19. Input material: PBMCs or T cells enriched from blood (not recorded which). CDR3 DNA: TGTGCCAGCTCCAAGCGGGAGGCGAGCACCGGGGAGCTGTTTTTT. Amino acids: CASSKREASTGELFF.